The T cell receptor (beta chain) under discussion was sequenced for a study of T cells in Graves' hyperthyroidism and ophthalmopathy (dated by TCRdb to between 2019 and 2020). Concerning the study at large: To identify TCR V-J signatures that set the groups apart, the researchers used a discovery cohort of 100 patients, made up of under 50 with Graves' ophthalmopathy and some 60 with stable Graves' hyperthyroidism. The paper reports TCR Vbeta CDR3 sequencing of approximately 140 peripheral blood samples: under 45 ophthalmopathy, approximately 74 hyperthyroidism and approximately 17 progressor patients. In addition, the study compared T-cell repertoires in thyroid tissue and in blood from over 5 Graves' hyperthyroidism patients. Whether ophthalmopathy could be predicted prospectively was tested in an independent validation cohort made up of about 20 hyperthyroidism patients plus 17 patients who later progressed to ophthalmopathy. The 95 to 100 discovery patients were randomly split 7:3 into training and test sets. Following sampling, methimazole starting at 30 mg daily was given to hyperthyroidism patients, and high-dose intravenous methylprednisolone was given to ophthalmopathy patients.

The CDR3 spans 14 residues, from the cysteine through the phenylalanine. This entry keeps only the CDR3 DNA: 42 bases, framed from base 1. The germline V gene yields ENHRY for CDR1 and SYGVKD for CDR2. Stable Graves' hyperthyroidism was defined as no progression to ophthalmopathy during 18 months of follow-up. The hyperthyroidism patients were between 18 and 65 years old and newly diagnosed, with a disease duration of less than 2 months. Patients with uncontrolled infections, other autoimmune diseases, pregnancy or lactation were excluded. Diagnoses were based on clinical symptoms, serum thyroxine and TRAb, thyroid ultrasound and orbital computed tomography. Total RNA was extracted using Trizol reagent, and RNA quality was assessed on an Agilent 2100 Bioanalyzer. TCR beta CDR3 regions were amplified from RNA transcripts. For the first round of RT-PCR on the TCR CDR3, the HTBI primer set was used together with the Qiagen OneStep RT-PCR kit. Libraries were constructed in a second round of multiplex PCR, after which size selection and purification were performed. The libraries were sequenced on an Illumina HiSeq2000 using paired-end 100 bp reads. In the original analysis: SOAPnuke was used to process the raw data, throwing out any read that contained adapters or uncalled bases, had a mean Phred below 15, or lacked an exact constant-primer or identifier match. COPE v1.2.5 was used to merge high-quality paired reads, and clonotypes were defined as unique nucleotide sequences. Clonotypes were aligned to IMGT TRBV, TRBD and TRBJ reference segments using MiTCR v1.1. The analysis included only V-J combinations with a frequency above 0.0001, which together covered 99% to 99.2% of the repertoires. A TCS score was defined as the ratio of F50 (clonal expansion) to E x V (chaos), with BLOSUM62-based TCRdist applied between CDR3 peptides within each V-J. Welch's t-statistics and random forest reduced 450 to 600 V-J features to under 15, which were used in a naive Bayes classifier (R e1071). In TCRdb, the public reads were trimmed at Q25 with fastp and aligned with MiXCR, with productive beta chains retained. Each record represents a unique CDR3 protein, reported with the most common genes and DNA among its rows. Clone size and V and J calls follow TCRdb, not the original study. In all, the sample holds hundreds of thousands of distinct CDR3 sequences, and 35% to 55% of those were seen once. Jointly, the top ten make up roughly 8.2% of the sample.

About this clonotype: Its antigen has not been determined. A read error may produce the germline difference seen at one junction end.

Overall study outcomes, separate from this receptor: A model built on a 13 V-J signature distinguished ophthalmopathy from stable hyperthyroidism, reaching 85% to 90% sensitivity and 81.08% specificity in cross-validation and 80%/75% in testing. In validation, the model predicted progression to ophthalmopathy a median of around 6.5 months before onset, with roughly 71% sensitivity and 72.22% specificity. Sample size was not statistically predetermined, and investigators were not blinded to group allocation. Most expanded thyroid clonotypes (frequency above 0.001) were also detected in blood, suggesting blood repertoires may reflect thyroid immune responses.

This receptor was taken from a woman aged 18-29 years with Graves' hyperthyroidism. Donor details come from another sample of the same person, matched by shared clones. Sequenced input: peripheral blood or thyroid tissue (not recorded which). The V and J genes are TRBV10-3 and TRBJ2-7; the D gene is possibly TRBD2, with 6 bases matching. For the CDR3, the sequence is CASSEWGRSYEQYF. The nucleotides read TGTGCCAGCAGTGAATGGGGGAGGTCGTACGAGCAGTACTTC.